This T cell receptor beta chain was sequenced for a study of identical twins (dated by TCRdb to the mid-2010s). Some background on the complete study: To test whether fetal clonotypes persist, this study deep-sequenced TCR alpha and beta repertoires from monozygotic twins, from unrelated adults of various ages, and from cord blood. To rule out contamination, the twin experiments were replicated at different times with different library preparation protocols.

Trimming removed 2 bases from V and 2 bases from J; the gene matches leave 7 bases unexplained. CDR1 and CDR2 were assigned from the germline V gene (reference sequence) as SEHNR and FQNEAQ. The cysteine opens and the phenylalanine closes a CDR3 of 16 amino acids. Only the CDR3 portion is preserved as DNA: 48 bases, with reading frame beginning at the first base. What the authors observed across the whole study: Abundant cord blood beta clonotypes had fewer insertions, young adult naive repertoires showed a similar but weaker trend, and memory repertoires showed no such trend. Excess twin sharing in beta out-of-frame sequences was weaker because fewer shared sequences lowered the signal-to-noise ratio. Conclusions relied on cross-sectional statistical analysis, since the same donors could not be followed over many years. Zero-insertion analyses could be partly confounded by invariant T cells such as MAIT and iNKT, although diverse VJ usage argued against such confounding for most clonotypes. In monozygotic twins, out-of-frame TCR alpha sharing was systematically underestimated by recombination models, although the models agreed with sharing between unrelated individuals. Out-of-frame TCR alpha sequences shared between twins showed an excess of low generation-probability sequences compared with coincidental sharing between unrelated individuals.

A few counts support this clonotype. Its antigen specificity is not known. Qualities for individual bases were not recorded, and no much larger clone is one base off. The library was produced with 5' RACE. This sample was sequenced with an Illumina HiSeq 2000. A universal primer binding site was introduced by template switching, and a unique molecular identifier was present in the final cDNA, enabling accurate counting of TCR cDNA molecules. First-strand cDNA for TCR alpha and beta chains was synthesized from specific primers in the conserved constant-segment region. To control for contamination, each cDNA library was double barcoded with a SMART-Mk sample barcode plus Illumina barcodes. TruSeq adapter sequences and Illumina sample barcodes were added in two successive PCR steps. Sequencing of the TCR alpha and beta cDNA libraries was done on the Illumina HiSeq platform using custom primers. Per the authors' processing: Unique molecular identifiers were extracted from raw reads with MiGEC, and CDR3 positions were determined with MiXCR. Recombination models were inferred per individual with the repgenHMM and IGoR tools using an EM algorithm. Shared clonotype analysis was performed with the tcR package in R, normalizing sharing by the product of cloneset sizes. Out-of-frame nonproductive sequences were analyzed to study raw recombination free of thymic and clonal selection effects. Using fastp trimming at Q25 and MiXCR clonotype assembly, TCRdb reanalyzed the public sequencing data and kept in-frame beta chains. Every entry covers one CDR3 protein and lists the most common genes and DNA from its rows. These V and J calls derive from TCRdb rather than the authors' analysis. This sample has about 470,000 distinct CDR3 sequences in its table, and about 24% of those were observed once. The ten top clones hold around 3% of the sample.

Only healthy Caucasian donors were included. Three pairs of female monozygotic twins, all aged 18 to 29 years, were included in the twin cohort. Positive isolation kits from Invitrogen were used to isolate CD4+ and CD8+ T cell populations. These data were likewise used in another study, on T cells expressing NK-cell markers. Drawing on the second study: TCR beta-chain repertoires were profiled in sorted CD3+CD56+NKG2C+, CD3+CD56+NKG2C- and CD3+CD56-NKG2C+ T-cell subsets from roughly eight donors. Among the eight sequenced donors, seven were HCMV-seropositive and one was HCMV-seronegative. To restrict sorting to alphabetaTCR-expressing T cells, an anti-gammadeltaTCR antibody was added in several experiments. In five to seven donors, the dominant CD3+CD56+NKG2C+ clonotypes were found to rank among the top 10 CD8+ clonotypes and to make up about 1.0-8% of CD8+ T cells. Those dominant clonotypes were again the most abundant among CD3+CD56-NKG2C+ cells in a few donors, at roughly 25-65%. It remained unclear whether the expanded NKG2C-expressing T cell clones were specific for HCMV antigens. The study sequenced eight donors, all healthy volunteers chosen at random: three men and five women. HCMV-specific IgG was detected in serum with a commercial ELISA kit to determine HCMV serostatus. MIGEC handled demultiplexing of the reads and grouping by UMI, while MiTCR was used to assemble and quantify clonotypes. To remove erroneous sequences, TCR cDNA sequences were retained only when supported by two or more reads. Downstream repertoire analysis used the tcR package, and clonotypes were matched across fractions by CDR3 nucleotide sequence plus V segment. VDJmatch was used to annotate antigen specificity against VDJdb, with one amino acid substitution in CDR3 permitted.

The source is a woman aged 18 to 35 in good health. This chain is built from TRBV7-9 and TRBJ2-3, and 7 bases in between align with TRBD2. Sequenced input: CD4+ T cells sorted from blood. The CDR3 here reads CASSLNPGGITDTQYF. The DNA sequence is as follows: TGTGCCAGCAGCTTAAATCCCGGGGGGATCACAGATACGCAGTATTTT.